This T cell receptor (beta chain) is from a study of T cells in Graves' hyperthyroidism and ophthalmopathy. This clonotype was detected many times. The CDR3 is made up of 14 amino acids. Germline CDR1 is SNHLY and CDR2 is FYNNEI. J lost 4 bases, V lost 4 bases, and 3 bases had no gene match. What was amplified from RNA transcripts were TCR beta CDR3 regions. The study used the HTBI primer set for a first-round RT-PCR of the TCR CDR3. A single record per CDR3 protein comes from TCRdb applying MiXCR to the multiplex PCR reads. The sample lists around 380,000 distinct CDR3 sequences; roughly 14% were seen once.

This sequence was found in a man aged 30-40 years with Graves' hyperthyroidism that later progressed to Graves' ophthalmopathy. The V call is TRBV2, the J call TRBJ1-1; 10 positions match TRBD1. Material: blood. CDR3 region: CASSGQGAATEAFF. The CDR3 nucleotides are TGTGCCAGCAGTGGACAGGGGGCTGCCACTGAAGCTTTCTTT.